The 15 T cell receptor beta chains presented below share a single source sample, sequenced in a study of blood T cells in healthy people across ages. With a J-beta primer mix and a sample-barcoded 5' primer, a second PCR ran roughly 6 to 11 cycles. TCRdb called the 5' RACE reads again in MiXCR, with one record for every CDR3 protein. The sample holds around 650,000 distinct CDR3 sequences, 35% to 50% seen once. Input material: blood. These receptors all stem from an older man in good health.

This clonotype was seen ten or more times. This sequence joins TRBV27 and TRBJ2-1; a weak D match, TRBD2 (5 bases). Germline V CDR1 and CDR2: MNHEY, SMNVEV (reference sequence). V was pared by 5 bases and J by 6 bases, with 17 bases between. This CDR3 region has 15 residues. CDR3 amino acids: CASSRGFINSNEQFF. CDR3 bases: TGTGCCAGCAGTCGAGGGTTCATTAATTCCAATGAGCAGTTCTTC.

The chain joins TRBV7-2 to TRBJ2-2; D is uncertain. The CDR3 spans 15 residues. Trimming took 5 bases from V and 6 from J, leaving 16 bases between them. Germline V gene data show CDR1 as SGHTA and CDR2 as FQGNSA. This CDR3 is CASSLLGPNAGELFF. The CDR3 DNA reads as TGTGCCAGCAGCCTACTCGGGCCCAACGCCGGGGAGCTGTTTTTT.

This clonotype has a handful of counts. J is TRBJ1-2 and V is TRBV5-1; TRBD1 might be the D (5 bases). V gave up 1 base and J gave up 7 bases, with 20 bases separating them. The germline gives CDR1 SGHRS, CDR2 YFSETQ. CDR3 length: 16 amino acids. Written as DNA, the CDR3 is TGCGCCAGCAGCTTGTGGGAGAATGGCCAGGGAGCTGGCTACACCTTC. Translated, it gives CASSLWENGQGAGYTF.

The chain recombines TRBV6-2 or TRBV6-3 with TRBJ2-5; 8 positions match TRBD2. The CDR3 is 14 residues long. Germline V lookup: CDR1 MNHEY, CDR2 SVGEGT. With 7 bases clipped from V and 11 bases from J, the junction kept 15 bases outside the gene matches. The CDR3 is CASNSLAAKWEQYF. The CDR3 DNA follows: TGTGCCAGCAATTCACTAGCGGCGAAATGGGAGCAGTACTTC.

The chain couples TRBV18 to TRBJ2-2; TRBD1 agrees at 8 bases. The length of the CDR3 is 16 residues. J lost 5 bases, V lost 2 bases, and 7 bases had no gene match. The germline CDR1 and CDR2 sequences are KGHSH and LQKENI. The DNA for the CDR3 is TGTGCCAGCTCACCAGCAGGACAGGGAGGAACCGGGGAGCTGTTTTTT. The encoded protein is CASSPAGQGGTGELFF.

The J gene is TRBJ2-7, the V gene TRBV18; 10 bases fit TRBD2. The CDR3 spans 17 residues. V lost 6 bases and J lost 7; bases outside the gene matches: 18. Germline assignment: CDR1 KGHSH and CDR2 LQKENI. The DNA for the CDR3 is TGTGCCAGCTCCCCTCTCGTTAGCGGGGGGTTCCACAATGAGCAGTACTTC. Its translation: CASSPLVSGGFHNEQYF.

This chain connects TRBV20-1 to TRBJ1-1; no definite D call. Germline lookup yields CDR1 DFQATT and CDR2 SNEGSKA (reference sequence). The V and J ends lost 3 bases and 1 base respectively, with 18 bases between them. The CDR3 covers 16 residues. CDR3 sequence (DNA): TGCAGTGCTAGGGAACCCGGACGGACTCAGAACACTGAAGCTTTCTTT. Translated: CSAREPGRTQNTEAFF.

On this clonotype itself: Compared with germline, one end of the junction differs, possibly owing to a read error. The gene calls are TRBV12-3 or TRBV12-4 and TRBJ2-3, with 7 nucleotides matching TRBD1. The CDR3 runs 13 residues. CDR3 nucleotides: TGTGCCAGCAGCAGCATCGGGACAGATATGCAGTATTTT. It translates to CASSSIGTDMQYF.

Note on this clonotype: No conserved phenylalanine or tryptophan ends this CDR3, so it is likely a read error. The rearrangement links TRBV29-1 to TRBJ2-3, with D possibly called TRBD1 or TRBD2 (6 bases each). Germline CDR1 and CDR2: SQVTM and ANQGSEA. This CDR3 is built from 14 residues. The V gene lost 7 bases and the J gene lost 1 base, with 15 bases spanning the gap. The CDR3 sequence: CSGRRGVGTDTQYV. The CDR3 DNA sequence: TGCAGCGGCCGAAGGGGGGTAGGCACAGATACGCAGTATGTT.

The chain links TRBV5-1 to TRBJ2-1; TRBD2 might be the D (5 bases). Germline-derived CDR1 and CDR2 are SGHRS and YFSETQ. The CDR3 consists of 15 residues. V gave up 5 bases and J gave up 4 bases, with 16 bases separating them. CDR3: CASRPPEVSYNEQFF. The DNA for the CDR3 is TGCGCCAGCAGACCGCCGGAGGTTAGTTACAATGAGCAGTTCTTC.

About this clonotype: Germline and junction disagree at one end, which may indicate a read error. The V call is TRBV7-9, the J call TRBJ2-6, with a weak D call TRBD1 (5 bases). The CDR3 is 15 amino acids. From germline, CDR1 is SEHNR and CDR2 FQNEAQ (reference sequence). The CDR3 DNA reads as TGTGCCAGCAGCCCGGGCCAGCCTGGGGCCGACGTCCTGACTTTC. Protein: CASSPGQPGADVLTF. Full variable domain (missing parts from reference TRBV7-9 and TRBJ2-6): DTGVSQNPRHKITKRGQNVTFRCDPISEHNRLYWYRQTLGQGPEFLTYFQNEAQLEKSRLLSDRFSAERPKGSFSTLEIQRTEQGDSAMYLCASSPGQPGADVLTFGAGSRLTVL.

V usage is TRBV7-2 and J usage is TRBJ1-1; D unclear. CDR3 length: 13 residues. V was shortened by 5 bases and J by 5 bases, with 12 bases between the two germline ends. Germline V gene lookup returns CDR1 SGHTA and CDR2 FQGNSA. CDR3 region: CASSPDLGTEAFF. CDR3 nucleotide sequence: TGTGCCAGCAGCCCTGATTTAGGGACTGAAGCTTTCTTT.

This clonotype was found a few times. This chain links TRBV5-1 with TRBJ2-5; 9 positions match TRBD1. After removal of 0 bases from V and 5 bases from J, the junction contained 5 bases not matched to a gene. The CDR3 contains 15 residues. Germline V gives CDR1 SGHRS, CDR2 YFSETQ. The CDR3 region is CASSLGGQGLETQYF. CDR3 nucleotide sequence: TGCGCCAGCAGCTTGGGGGGACAGGGTTTGGAGACCCAGTACTTC.

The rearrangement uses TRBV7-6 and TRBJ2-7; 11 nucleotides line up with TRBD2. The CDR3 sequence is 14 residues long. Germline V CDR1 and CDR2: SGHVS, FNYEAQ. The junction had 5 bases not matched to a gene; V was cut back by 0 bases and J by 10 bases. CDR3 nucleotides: TGTGCCAGCAGCTTAGCGGGGACTAGCGGCGAACAGTACTTC. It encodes CASSLAGTSGEQYF.

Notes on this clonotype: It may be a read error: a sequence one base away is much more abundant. The DNA of the CDR3 is TGCAGTGCTAGATCCTCCTGGGTGAACTCTGGGTCCTACGAGCAGTACTTC. It yields the protein CSARSSWVNSGSYEQYF. The gene calls are TRBV20-1 and TRBJ2-5; D is uncertain. The end of the DNA aligns better with TRBJ2-7, so the J call may be wrong. The CDR3 runs 17 residues. Germline V gene sequence: CDR1 DFQATT, CDR2 SNEGSKA (reference sequence).